This T cell receptor (beta chain) originates from a study of regulatory T cells in long-lasting Graves disease. Study context: Persistent cases were those of Graves' disease that involved over 5 years of antithyroid drugs with positive TSH receptor antibodies.

This CDR3 spans 15 amino acids. Unmatched junction bases numbered 6, after V lost 2 bases and J lost 2 bases. Indicated time point: persistent/refractory GD, antithyroid drugs over 5 years with positive TRAb. PBMC-derived RNA was used for the TCR library. The sample holds many counts of this clonotype. iRepertoire HTBI primers and Arm-PCR of CDR3 regions built TCR beta libraries. TCRdb itself ran the multiplex PCR reads through MiXCR, one entry per CDR3 protein. The sample contains more than 650,000 distinct CDR3 sequences, about 32% of which appear only once. Sequences were derived from peripheral blood mononuclear cells (PBMCs), sampled when the disease was refractory, from a patient treated with antithyroid drugs. The chain carries TRBV12-3 or TRBV12-4 and TRBJ2-7; 7 nucleotides line up with TRBD2. The clonotype comes from a female donor with Graves disease. CDR3 DNA: TGTGCCAGCAGTTTATCTAGCGGTTTTACCTACGAGCAGTACTTC. Protein: CASSLSSGFTYEQYF.